This TCR beta chain originates from a study of blood T cell repertoires in COVID-19 (dated by TCRdb to 2018 to 2021). In terms of the full investigation: The collaborator samples originated in the United States, Italy and Spain and spanned the acute and convalescent phases of COVID-19. The material from the prospective study consisted of cDNA or gDNA derived from T cells, B-cell-depleted T cells, or PBMCs. The dataset comprised deeply sampled blood TCRbeta repertoires from subjects exposed to, actively infected with, or recovered from COVID-19. The repertoires were released in a freely available public database meant as a resource for research on the immune response to SARS-CoV-2. The samples were drawn from the first 160 participants of the ongoing ImmuneRACE study and from 1,254 subjects provided by 6 global collaborators. Nearly every sample came with metadata listing a de-identified subject ID, COVID-19 status, age in years and sex. Where HLA class I and class II types were available, the types were taken from metadata supplied by the sample provider, not from assay-based typing.

Study-level results and caveats: The amount of clinical and demographic metadata varied by source and participant and was provided uncurated.

At one collaborating source in Seattle, patients were enrolled during active infection and were followed longitudinally through the course of disease. Collaborating institutions collected whole blood in K2EDTA tubes following their own protocols. For TCRbeta analysis, collaborator samples were shipped as frozen whole blood, as isolated PBMCs, or as DNA extracted from either sample type. TCRbeta CDR3 regions were amplified from genomic DNA by means of the immunoSEQ Assay, a bias-controlled multiplex PCR. The study's processing was this. The number of nucleated cells in each sample was estimated by amplification of reference gene primers within the assay. Sequence reads were collapsed and filtered to measure the absolute abundance of every unique TCRbeta CDR3 rearrangement. For each sample, productive Simpson clonality was calculated as the square root of Simpson's diversity index over productive rearrangements. TCRdb carries this immuneACCESS record with in-frame sequences only. Its versions omit some clonotypes, under half of them owing to an unresolved V gene in the studies checked, with the rest unexplained. D and trimming were read from the DNA, whereas the V and J calls and clone size are those reported in that table. Present in this sample are about 360,000 clones, less than 90% of which were seen just once. 7.1% of the sample comes from the top ten.

This clone turned up a few times. It has no known antigen specificity. It has no much larger one-base neighbor in the sample; base qualities were not kept. The CDR3 numbers 14 residues from cysteine through phenylalanine. Of all the DNA, just the CDR3 is kept, 42 bases in frame from base 1. CDR1 and CDR2 (MNHEY, SVGAGI) derive from the germline V gene. V and J are trimmed by 2 bases and 4 bases, and the gene matches miss 4 bases of the junction. Sequenced sample: peripheral blood. This sequence originates from a woman aged 60-70 years with COVID-19, enrolled during active disease. The sequence links TRBV6-5 to TRBJ2-7; TRBD2 lines up with 8 middle nucleotides. The CDR3 protein: CASSYGTRPYEQYF. The DNA sequence is given as TGTGCCAGCAGTTACGGGACTAGACCTTACGAGCAGTACTTC.